What follows describes a single T cell receptor (beta chain). The data belong to a study of blood T cell repertoires in COVID-19. The germline V and J ends were trimmed by 0 bases and 0 bases, with 15 bases remaining between them. Germline loops: CDR1 MGHRA, CDR2 YSYEKL. This CDR3 region has 18 residues. Authors' processing steps: Reference gene primer amplification gave estimated nucleated cell counts. TCRdb's table, derived via immunoSEQ multiplex PCR, lists solely in-frame clones and lacks some. The V and J calls and clone size come from that table; D and trimming were worked out from the DNA. The table shows about 50,000 clones, with approximately 91% occurring only once.

This chain joins TRBV4-1 and TRBJ1-3; perhaps TRBD1 as D (5 bases). The source of this sequence is a human donor in a cohort sampled during active COVID-19. Sequencing was done on a sample of peripheral blood. CDR3 protein: CASSQDFTGRASGNTIYF. The CDR3 bases are TGCGCCAGCAGCCAAGACTTTACGGGCAGGGCCTCTGGAAACACCATATATTTT.